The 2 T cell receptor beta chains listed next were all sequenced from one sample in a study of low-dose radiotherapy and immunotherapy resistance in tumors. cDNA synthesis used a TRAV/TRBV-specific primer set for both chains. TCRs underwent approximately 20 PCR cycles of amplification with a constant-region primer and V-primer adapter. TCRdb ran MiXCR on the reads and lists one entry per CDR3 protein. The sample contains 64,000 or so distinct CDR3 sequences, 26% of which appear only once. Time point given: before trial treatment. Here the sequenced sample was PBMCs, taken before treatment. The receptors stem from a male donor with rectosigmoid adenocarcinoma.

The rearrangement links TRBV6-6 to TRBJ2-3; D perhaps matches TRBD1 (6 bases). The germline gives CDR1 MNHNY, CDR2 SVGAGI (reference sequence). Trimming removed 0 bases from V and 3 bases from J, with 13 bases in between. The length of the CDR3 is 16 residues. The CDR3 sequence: CASSYSGGQNTDTQYF. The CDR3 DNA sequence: TGTGCCAGCAGTTACTCTGGGGGCCAGAATACAGATACGCAGTATTTT.

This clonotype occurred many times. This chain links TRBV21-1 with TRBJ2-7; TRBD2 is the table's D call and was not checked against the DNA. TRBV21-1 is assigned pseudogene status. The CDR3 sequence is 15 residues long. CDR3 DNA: TGTGCCAGCAGCAATGAGGGAAGACGGAACTACGAGCAGTACTTC. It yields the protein CASSNEGRRNYEQYF.